The subject of this entry is one TCR beta chain. Antigen unknown. A deep-level run was used for the assay. Using immunoSEQ multiplex PCR, the repertoire was profiled, and TCRdb retains in-frame clones only, with some absent. The repertoire holds 950,000 to 1,100,000 clones, with about 84% as singletons. These data belong to a study of shared clonotypes between healthy human individuals. Overall study results and limits: Naive subsets usually exceeded memory subsets in estimated richness.

The CDR3 is made up of 14 amino acids. The germline V and J ends were trimmed by 4 bases and 6 bases, with 14 bases remaining between them. Germline V gene lookup returns CDR1 SGHNT and CDR2 YYREEE (reference sequence). Donors comprised only Caucasian adults living in Nashville, Tennessee. A CD45RA-negative memory subset and a CD45RA+ naive subset were separated from the CD4+ cells. This sequence originates from a man younger than 35 in good health. Some clones in this sample may be carry-over from other donors' samples. The sequenced sample was memory CD4+ T cells from PBMCs. Subset specified: CD45RA-negative fraction. The rearrangement uses TRBV5-4 and TRBJ2-1, with a weak D call TRBD2 (5 bases). For the CDR3, the DNA is TGTGCCAGCAGCCCGGGGAGAGTGAGCAATGAGCAGTTCTTC. As protein: CASSPGRVSNEQFF.